The clone carrying this TCR beta chain has only one observation. Its antigen is undetermined. This sample stems from a study of Graves' ophthalmopathy and Graves' hyperthyroidism. V gave up 7 bases and J gave up 1 base; unmatched junction bases: 4. This CDR3 region has 14 residues. Germline CDR1 is KGHDR and CDR2 is SFDVKD. Fresh peripheral blood, 10 ml, was the PBMC source. Amplification of the TCR beta CDR3 regions used RNA transcripts (as template). The authors performed first-round RT-PCR with HTBI primers and then a second-round multiplex PCR. A single record per CDR3 protein comes from TCRdb applying MiXCR to the multiplex PCR reads. The sample holds about 700,000 distinct CDR3 sequences, roughly two fifths seen once. Study results and caveats: Most thyroid clonotypes with frequency above 0.001 were detected in blood too. The model's prediction of ophthalmopathy progression had approximately 67% sensitivity and around 78% specificity.

The chain uses TRBV24-1 and TRBJ2-3; 7 bases fit TRBD1. Sequenced sample: peripheral blood. The receptor comes from an adult man with Graves' ophthalmopathy. Here the CDR3 reads CATSPTGGTDTQYF. In DNA, the CDR3 is TGTGCCACCAGCCCAACAGGGGGCACAGATACGCAGTATTTT.